The next 16 T cell receptor beta chains were all read from a single sample in a study of T cells in Graves' hyperthyroidism and ophthalmopathy. Template material for amplifying TCR beta CDR3 regions consisted of RNA transcripts. The study used the HTBI primer set for a first-round RT-PCR of the TCR CDR3. TCRdb re-derived calls from the multiplex PCR reads in MiXCR, one entry per CDR3 protein. The profile shows under 450,000 distinct CDR3 sequences, approximately 14% of them singletons. Sequencing input: blood. These receptors came from a woman aged 18-30 years with Graves' hyperthyroidism.

This clonotype came up a few times. V usage is TRBV20-1 and J usage is TRBJ2-1; 10 positions agree with TRBD2. CDR3 length: 16 amino acids. Germline trimming cut 1 base from V and 7 bases from J; bases unmatched to any gene: 10. In germline, CDR1 is DFQATT, CDR2 SNEGSKA (reference sequence). The CDR3 nucleotides read TGCAGTGCTAGAGCTCTAAAGCGGGAGGGGTTAAATGAGCAGTTCTTC. Its protein product is CSARALKREGLNEQFF.

Comments on this clonotype: Mismatch with germline at one junction end may stem from a read error. The CDR3 protein is CAGSAGTAFYGYTF. CDR3 bases: TGTGCCGGCAGTGCCGGGACGGCTTTCTATGGCTACACCTTC. The rearrangement links TRBV6-1 to TRBJ1-2; TRBD1 might be the D (5 bases). CDR3 length: 14 amino acids. The germline V gene encodes CDR1 MNHNS and CDR2 SASEGT.

This clonotype was detected many times. The V gene is TRBV11-2, the J gene TRBJ2-7, with D maybe TRBD1 (5 bases). The V end lost 2 bases, the J end lost 3 bases, and 17 bases lay between the germline ends. Germline CDR1 SGHAT, CDR2 FQNNGV. This CDR3 has 16 residues. The CDR3: CASSLPVDSSDYEQYF. DNA of the CDR3: TGTGCCAGCAGCTTACCGGTAGACAGCAGCGACTACGAGCAGTACTTC.

This clonotype was seen a few times. J is TRBJ2-6 and V is TRBV6-1, with D possibly being TRBD2 (6 bases). This CDR3 is built from 15 residues. V was pared by 10 bases and J by 0 bases, with 13 bases between. Germline CDR1 is MNHNS and CDR2 is SASEGT. The CDR3 DNA sequence: TGTGCCAACGGGGGAGCGGGCTCTGGGGCCAACGTCCTGACTTTC. Protein: CANGGAGSGANVLTF.

This clonotype was counted many times. One end of the junction varies from germline; a read error may be responsible. The rearrangement uses TRBV12-3 or TRBV12-4 and TRBJ1-5; TRBD1 is a possible D gene (5 bases). There are 14 residues in the CDR3. CDR3 protein: CTSSWGGVRQPQHF. The CDR3 DNA follows: TGTACCAGCAGCTGGGGAGGGGTTCGGCAGCCCCAGCATTTT.

There are many counts of this clonotype. The chain carries TRBV12-3 or TRBV12-4 and TRBJ2-7, with 10 bases lining up with TRBD2. V lost 4 bases, J lost 2 bases, and 2 bases stayed unmatched. The length of the CDR3 is 14 residues. CDR3 sequence: CASSYLAGAYEQYF. CDR3 bases: TGTGCCAGCAGTTATCTAGCGGGGGCCTACGAGCAGTACTTC.

In DNA, the CDR3 is TGTGCCAGCACTCGCGTTAGGGGACTAGCGGGAGGGCCGGGCAATGAGCAGTTCTTC. Its translation: CASTRVRGLAGGPGNEQFF. The rearrangement links TRBV5-4 to TRBJ2-1; TRBD2 matches at 16 bases. CDR1 and CDR2 (germline): SGHNT, YYREEE (reference sequence). The length of the CDR3 is 19 residues. The trim removed 6 bases at V and 6 bases at J, leaving 15 bases unmatched. The whole variable domain, remainder taken from reference TRBV5-4 and TRBJ2-1, is ETGVTQSPTHLIKTRGQQVTLRCSSQSGHNTVSWYQQALGQGPQFIFQYYREEENGRGNFPPRFSGLQFPNYSSELNVNALELDDSALYLCASTRVRGLAGGPGNEQFFGPGTRLTVL.

This clonotype was seen ten or more times. The V and J genes are TRBV29-1 and TRBJ1-2; 8 nucleotides match TRBD1. V dropped 7 bases and J dropped 4; count of bases not matched to a gene: 8. The CDR3 has 13 residues. CDR1 and CDR2 from the germline V gene are SQVTM and ANQGSEA. CDR3 amino acids: CSASGGAGYGYTF. As DNA, the CDR3 is TGCAGCGCCTCAGGGGGCGCCGGCTATGGCTACACCTTC.

The chain links TRBV7-9 to TRBJ2-3; maybe TRBD2 (5 bases). This CDR3 contains 16 residues. Germline values: CDR1 SEHNR, CDR2 FQNEAQ (reference sequence). V was trimmed by 1 base and J by 2 bases, leaving 13 bases between them. The CDR3 protein is CASSLGLGEPTDTQYF. The CDR3 bases are TGTGCCAGCAGCTTAGGCCTGGGAGAGCCCACAGATACGCAGTATTTT.

There are many counts of this clonotype. The CDR3 region is CASRVDAVQETQYF. DNA for the CDR3: TGTGCCAGCAGAGTCGACGCGGTACAAGAGACCCAGTACTTC. This chain joins TRBV7-6 and TRBJ2-5, with D hard to call. Germline CDR1 is SGHVS and CDR2 is FNYEAQ. CDR3 size: 14 residues. Trimming removed 6 bases at V and 2 bases at J, with 13 bases between.

This clonotype was seen ten or more times. The rearrangement links TRBV3-1 to TRBJ2-1, with 10 positions matching TRBD2. Germline lookup yields CDR1 LGHDT and CDR2 YNNKEL (reference sequence). The V segment lost 1 base and the J segment 0 bases; nucleotides outside the gene matches: 9. The CDR3 sequence is 19 residues long. Written as DNA, the CDR3 is TGTGCCAGCAGCCAAGGTCAGGAACTAGCGGGGCCCTCCTACAATGAGCAGTTCTTC. It specifies CASSQGQELAGPSYNEQFF.

Turning to this clonotype: Possible read error: a much larger clone is one base away. The chain carries TRBV7-3 and TRBJ2-2; D not certain. This CDR3 contains 14 residues. Germline lookup yields CDR1 SGHTA and CDR2 FQGTGA. The CDR3 region has the DNA TGTGTCAGCAGCTCTCACCAGGCAAACGGGGAGCTGTTTTTT. Translation: CVSSSHQANGELFF.

The table lists this clonotype with many counts. J is TRBJ2-5 and V is TRBV12-3 or TRBV12-4; possibly TRBD1 for D (5 bases). The CDR3 has 14 amino acids. Trimming removed 5 bases at V and 5 bases at J, with 15 bases between. This CDR3 reads CASSTQGLGETQYF. In DNA form, the CDR3 reads TGTGCCAGCAGTACCCAGGGTTTGGGGGAGACCCAGTACTTC.

A few counts support this clonotype. This chain joins TRBV27 and TRBJ1-6; the D gene is possibly TRBD1 (5 bases). V shed 2 bases and J shed 0 bases, with 14 bases lying between them. Germline V CDR1 and CDR2: MNHEY, SMNVEV (reference sequence). The CDR3 loop spans 18 amino acids. CDR3 DNA sequence: TGTGCCAGCAGTTTAGGGGCCGGGCTGAGCTCCTATAATTCACCCCTCCACTTT. As protein: CASSLGAGLSSYNSPLHF.

In its sample, this clonotype was seen many times. This chain links TRBV5-1 with TRBJ1-3; possible D gene TRBD1, 5 bases. CDR3 length equals 17 residues. Germline CDR1 is SGHRS and CDR2 is YFSETQ. Trimming cost V 4 bases and J 1 base, with 18 bases left between them. In nucleotides, the CDR3 is TGCGCCAGCAGCCCCGAGACAGCTCCAGGATCTGGAAACACCATATATTTT. This codes for CASSPETAPGSGNTIYF.

Many counts were recorded for this clonotype. This chain connects TRBV5-1 to TRBJ1-2; D perhaps matches TRBD1 (6 bases). This CDR3 is built from 14 residues. Germline V CDR1 and CDR2: SGHRS, YFSETQ. V was pared by 2 bases and J by 3 bases, with 11 bases between. The CDR3 spells CASSLTGYDYGYTF. CDR3 DNA sequence: TGCGCCAGCAGCTTAACAGGGTATGACTATGGCTACACCTTC.